The 22 T cell receptor beta chains given below trace back to one sample, sequenced in a study of shared clonotypes between healthy human individuals. Profiled with immunoSEQ multiplex PCR; TCRdb holds only in-frame clones, not every one. The repertoire includes about 2.3 million clones, approximately 93% of them detected once, and about 0.37% sits in the top ten. Sequencing input: naive CD4+ T cells from PBMCs. Noted subset: CD45RA+ positively selected. These receptors were taken from a man between 18 and 35 years old in good health. Some clones in this sample may be carry-over from other donors' samples.

This rearrangement joins TRBV29-1 to TRBJ1-2; no clear D gene. V was cut by 4 bases and J by 9 bases, with 18 bases left in between. In germline, CDR1 is SQVTM, CDR2 ANQGSEA. The CDR3 covers 13 residues. CDR3 region: CSVAPLRRDRYTF. CDR3 coding DNA: TGCAGCGTTGCCCCTCTGCGAAGGGATCGCTACACCTTC.

V usage is TRBV25-1 and J usage is TRBJ1-1, with D perhaps matching TRBD1 (6 bases). V was trimmed by 1 base and J by 5 bases, leaving 14 bases between them. CDR1 is MGHDK and CDR2 is SYGVNS in the germline V gene. The CDR3 contains 15 residues. This chain's CDR3 is CASSESARGDTEAFF. In nucleotides, the CDR3 is TGTGCCAGCAGTGAATCTGCCAGGGGAGATACTGAAGCTTTCTTT.

This rearrangement joins TRBV6-1 to TRBJ1-2, with D maybe TRBD1 (5 bases). The CDR3 sequence is 14 residues long. Germline CDR1 and CDR2: MNHNS and SASEGT. V was shortened by 10 bases and J by 7 bases, with 22 bases between the two germline ends. The CDR3 protein is CATDQRSRESGYTF. For the CDR3, the DNA is TGTGCCACGGATCAGAGGTCCAGGGAGAGTGGCTACACCTTC.

The chain employs TRBV11-2 and TRBJ1-4; D not resolved. CDR1 and CDR2 from the germline V gene are SGHAT and FQNNGV. V lost 0 bases and J 7 bases, leaving 15 bases between the germline ends. This CDR3 region has 16 residues. CDR3 amino acids: CASSLDWQVRGEKLFF. Here the CDR3 DNA reads TGTGCCAGCAGCTTAGACTGGCAGGTTCGGGGTGAAAAACTGTTTTTT.

The rearrangement joins TRBV7-6 to TRBJ2-7; unclear D gene. The CDR3 spans 13 residues. CDR1 and CDR2 from the germline V gene are SGHVS and FNYEAQ. Between the trimmed V and J ends, which lost 0 bases and 3 bases, there was a span of 6 bases. The CDR3: CASSLAPIYEQYF. For the CDR3, the DNA is TGTGCCAGCAGCTTAGCGCCGATCTACGAGCAGTACTTC.

The chain couples TRBV2 to TRBJ1-1; D uncertain. The germline V and J ends were trimmed by 4 bases and 1 base, with 13 bases remaining between them. Germline assignment: CDR1 SNHLY and CDR2 FYNNEI. The CDR3 length is 15 residues. The CDR3 DNA sequence: TGTGCCAGCAGTGGAACAGCCCCAGAGAACACTGAAGCTTTCTTT. Its protein is CASSGTAPENTEAFF.

The V call is TRBV2, the J call TRBJ2-7; 8 bases match TRBD2. The CDR3 runs 13 residues. Germline assignment: CDR1 SNHLY and CDR2 FYNNEI. Trimming took 4 bases from V and 5 from J; bases not matched to a gene: 4. The CDR3 nucleotides read TGTGCCAGCAGTGGGGCTAGCGGGCACGAGCAGTACTTC. Amino acid sequence: CASSGASGHEQYF.

This clone has just one count. The chain recombines TRBV6-1 with TRBJ2-6; D is undetermined. The CDR3 loop spans 16 amino acids. Germline V gene sequence: CDR1 MNHNS, CDR2 SASEGT. Trimming took off 2 bases at V and 0 bases at J, with 8 bases between the two ends. In DNA, the CDR3 is TGTGCCAGCAGTGAAATGGTGCACTCTGGGGCCAACGTCCTGACTTTC. Its protein is CASSEMVHSGANVLTF.

This clone was recorded only once. This chain links TRBV6-1 with TRBJ1-3; the match to TRBD1 covers 7 bases. This CDR3 contains 12 residues. J lost 11 bases, V lost 6 bases, and 7 bases had no gene match. Looked up from germline, CDR1 is MNHNS and CDR2 is SASEGT. This CDR3 is CASRGQDNAIYF. The CDR3 DNA reads TGTGCCAGCAGAGGACAGGATAACGCCATATATTTT.

As to this clone: Other DNA variants within this sample encode the same CDR3. The chain links TRBV6-1 to TRBJ1-1, with D tentatively TRBD1 (6 bases). The CDR3 has 13 residues. Germline CDR1 reads MNHNS; CDR2 reads SASEGT. The V and J ends lost 5 bases and 3 bases respectively, with 10 bases between them. CDR3 amino acids: CASSPRGDTEAFF. The CDR3, as DNA: TGTGCCAGCAGTCCCAGGGGAGACACTGAAGCTTTCTTT.

The chain uses TRBV23-1 and TRBJ2-5; the D is unclear. TRBV23-1 is sorted into the ORF group, with uncertain function. V gave up 3 bases and J gave up 0 bases, with 8 bases separating them. The length of the CDR3 is 14 residues. CDR3 sequence (DNA): TGCGCCAGCAGTCACCCGGTGTACCAAGAGACCCAGTACTTC. This encodes CASSHPVYQETQYF.

This clone was recorded once. The sample holds other DNA sequences that translate to the same CDR3. The rearrangement links TRBV5-8 to TRBJ2-5, with no clear D. The CDR3 runs 13 residues. Germline V CDR1 and CDR2: SGHTS, YDEGEE. Between the trimmed V and J ends, which lost 0 bases and 1 base, there was a span of 4 bases. The CDR3 spells CASSLGLQETQYF. In nucleotides, the CDR3 is TGTGCCAGCAGCTTGGGACTCCAAGAGACCCAGTACTTC. The full variable domain, completed using reference TRBV5-8 and TRBJ2-5, is EAGVTQSPTHLIKTRGQQATLRCSPISGHTSVYWYQQALGLGLQFLLWYDEGEERNRGNFPPRFSGRQFPNYSSELNVNALELEDSALYLCASSLGLQETQYFGPGTRLLVL.

This clone was picked up one time. V usage is TRBV4-1 and J usage is TRBJ1-4; D is possibly TRBD1 (5 bases). The length of the CDR3 is 14 residues. The V end was cut by 4 bases, the J end by 5 bases, with 11 bases between. The germline gives CDR1 MGHRA, CDR2 YSYEKL. CDR3 DNA sequence: TGCGCCAGCAGCCCTGGGGGGAACAATGAAAAACTGTTTTTT. Its protein product is CASSPGGNNEKLFF.

The V call is TRBV9, the J call TRBJ2-5; the D gene is possibly TRBD2 (6 bases). The germline V gene encodes CDR1 SGDLS and CDR2 YYNGEE. Between the trimmed V and J ends, which lost 3 bases and 5 bases, there was a span of 20 bases. This CDR3 is 16 amino acids long. The chain's CDR3 is CASSAGPGGDRETQYF. CDR3 in DNA: TGTGCCAGCAGCGCGGGCCCCGGAGGGGATCGCGAGACCCAGTACTTC.

V and J are TRBV28 and TRBJ2-3, with 10 positions matching TRBD1. Trimming at V came to 6 bases and at J to 0 bases, leaving 6 bases not matched to a gene. The CDR3 covers 16 residues. Germline V gene data show CDR1 as MDHEN and CDR2 as SYDVKM. CDR3: CASSAVGQGSTDTQYF. The CDR3 DNA is TGTGCCAGCAGCGCCGTGGGACAGGGGAGCACAGATACGCAGTATTTT.

The chain couples TRBV4-2 to TRBJ2-7; 8 bases are a match to TRBD1. CDR1 and CDR2 from the germline V gene are LGHNA and YNFKEQ. Trimming took 6 bases from V and 0 from J; bases not matched to a gene: 4. This CDR3 has 14 residues. CDR3 protein: CASSLDRDSYEQYF. In nucleotides, the CDR3 is TGTGCCAGCAGTCTGGACAGGGACTCCTACGAGCAGTACTTC.

The chain's CDR3 is CASSSHPGQGADGYTF. For the CDR3, the DNA is TGTGCCAGCAGCTCACACCCTGGGCAGGGGGCTGATGGCTACACCTTC. The gene calls are TRBV11-2 and TRBJ1-2, with TRBD1 matching 8 bases. Germline CDR1 SGHAT, CDR2 FQNNGV. V was pared by 4 bases and J by 6 bases, with 13 bases of the junction left unmatched. The CDR3 has 16 residues.

In regard to this clone: The same CDR3 is also encoded by other DNA sequences in this sample. In nucleotides, the CDR3 is TGTGCCAGCAGCGTAGTCGGGGAGAACACTGAAGCTTTCTTT. It is translated as CASSVVGENTEAFF. This chain uses TRBV9 with TRBJ1-1; D gene ambiguous. Germline V CDR1 and CDR2: SGDLS, YYNGEE. Trimming removed 0 bases from V and 1 base from J, with 7 bases in between. This CDR3 has 14 residues.

V is TRBV11-2 and J is TRBJ2-7; 8 positions match TRBD1. Trimming at V came to 2 bases and at J to 6 bases, leaving 9 bases not matched to a gene. There are 15 residues in the CDR3. Per the germline V gene, CDR1 is SGHAT and CDR2 is FQNNGV. Written as DNA, the CDR3 is TGTGCCAGCAGCTTACTGGCAGGGGGCAGGGTCGAGCAGTACTTC. It yields the protein CASSLLAGGRVEQYF. The full variable domain, rest sourced from reference TRBV11-2 and TRBJ2-7, is EAGVAQSPRYKIIEKRQSVAFWCNPISGHATLYWYQQILGQGPKLLIQFQNNGVVDDSQLPKDRFSAERLKGVDSTLKIQPAKLEDSAVYLCASSLLAGGRVEQYFGPGTRLTVT.

This clone was seen a handful of times. The chain links TRBV2 to TRBJ1-5, with no clear D. V gave up 5 bases and J gave up 4 bases, with 12 bases separating them. CDR3 length equals 14 residues. In germline, CDR1 is SNHLY, CDR2 FYNNEI. CDR3 sequence reads: CASSPFDKNQPQHF. CDR3 coding DNA: TGTGCCAGCAGTCCCTTCGACAAGAATCAGCCCCAGCATTTT.

This rearrangement joins TRBV11-1 to TRBJ1-1; D gene ambiguous. CDR3 size: 14 residues. Trimming stripped 5 bases from V and 2 bases from J, with 12 bases between. CDR1 is SGHAT and CDR2 is FQDESV in the germline V gene (reference sequence). This chain's CDR3 is CASSPQSLNTEAFF. The CDR3 DNA reads TGTGCCAGCAGCCCTCAGTCTCTCAACACTGAAGCTTTCTTT.

The chain uses TRBV5-1 and TRBJ2-3, with 10 positions matching TRBD2. The germline CDR1 and CDR2 sequences are SGHRS and YFSETQ. The V segment lost 4 bases and the J segment 4 bases; nucleotides outside the gene matches: 12. CDR3 length: 17 amino acids. The CDR3 region is CASSRPGLAGVADTQYF. The CDR3 coding sequence is TGCGCCAGCAGCCGACCGGGCCTAGCGGGAGTTGCAGATACGCAGTATTTT. The variable domain in full, completed from reference TRBV5-1 and TRBJ2-3, reads KAGVTQTPRYLIKTRGQQVTLSCSPISGHRSVSWYQQTPGQGLQFLFEYFSETQRNKGNFPGRFSGRQFSNSRSEMNVSTLELGDSALYLCASSRPGLAGVADTQYFGPGTRLTVL.